These 18 T cell receptor beta chains were all obtained from the same sample, sequenced in a study of chemoradiotherapy in HPV16-positive cancers. Profiling relied on immunoSEQ multiplex PCR, and the TCRdb table lists in-frame clones only, not all of them. Found here are about 10,000 clones, roughly 88% of them singletons; the top ten hold more than 2%. The material sequenced was blood, taken from a patient who underwent chemoradiotherapy. Receptor source: a human donor with HPV-associated anogenital cancer.

V gene TRBV11-1 combines with J gene TRBJ2-7, with a tentative D call TRBD1 (6 bases). Germline lookup yields CDR1 SGHAT and CDR2 FQDESV (reference sequence). This CDR3 comprises 15 residues. V lost 7 bases, J lost 1 base, and 17 bases lay in between. DNA of the CDR3: TGTGCCAGCAACCCCGGGACAACAATATCCTACGAGCAGTACTTC. Translation gives CASNPGTTISYEQYF. The full variable domain, its missing parts supplied by reference TRBV11-1 and TRBJ2-7, is EAEVAQSPRYKITEKSQAVAFWCDPISGHATLYWYRQILGQGPELLVQFQDESVVDDSQLPKDRFSAERLKGVDSTLKIQPAELGDSAMYLCASNPGTTISYEQYFGPGTRLTVT.

This chain uses TRBV6-1 with TRBJ2-5, with 8 bases lining up with TRBD1. There are 14 residues in the CDR3. Germline V gene lookup returns CDR1 MNHNS and CDR2 SASEGT. V was clipped by 6 bases and J by 1 base; unmatched bases: 4. In nucleotides, the CDR3 is TGTGCCAGCAGCGACAGGGGACTCCAAGAGACCCAGTACTTC. Its translation: CASSDRGLQETQYF.

The chain recombines TRBV14 with TRBJ2-3; D call uncertain. Per germline, CDR1 SGHDN and CDR2 FVKESK. This CDR3 spans 14 amino acids. Trimming took off 2 bases at V and 2 bases at J, with 8 bases between the two ends. The CDR3 here is CASSQPGFTDTQYF. Written as DNA, the CDR3 is TGTGCCAGCAGCCAACCCGGGTTCACAGATACGCAGTATTTT.

The chain combines TRBV5-1 with TRBJ2-1; D is ambiguous. The germline gives CDR1 SGHRS, CDR2 YFSETQ. Trimming stripped 4 bases from V and 2 bases from J, with 13 bases between. The CDR3 consists of 15 residues. The CDR3 loop is CASSPLTGTYNEQFF. DNA for the CDR3: TGCGCCAGCAGCCCCCTTACTGGGACCTACAATGAGCAGTTCTTC.

This sequence joins TRBV7-2 and TRBJ2-7; TRBD1 aligns across 11 bases. V trimming: 1 base; J trimming: 4 bases; junction bases outside the gene matches: 3. Germline CDR1 reads SGHTA; CDR2 reads FQGNSA. This CDR3 has 15 residues. The CDR3 region is CASSLGGQGAYEQYF. In nucleotides, the CDR3 is TGTGCCAGCAGCTTAGGCGGACAGGGGGCTTACGAGCAGTACTTC. The entire variable domain, with the rest obtained from reference TRBV7-2 and TRBJ2-7, is as follows: GAGVSQSPSNKVTEKGKDVELRCDPISGHTALYWYRQSLGQGLEFLIYFQGNSAPDKSGLPSDRFSAERTGGSVSTLTIQRTQQEDSAVYLCASSLGGQGAYEQYFGPGTRLTVT.

The rearrangement joins TRBV29-1 to TRBJ2-2, with 9 bases identical to TRBD1. J was trimmed by 3 bases and V by 7 bases; bases with no gene match: 6. This CDR3 is built from 14 residues. CDR1 and CDR2 (germline): SQVTM, ANQGSEA. CDR3 nucleotides: TGCAGCGCTGGAACAGGGGGCTACACCGGGGAGCTGTTTTTT. Translated: CSAGTGGYTGELFF.

The CDR3 region has the DNA TGTGCCAGCAGCTTGGCCCAGGTACGAGATACGCAGTATTTT. Translated: CASSLAQVRDTQYF. The V call is TRBV5-5, the J call TRBJ2-3; D is ambiguous. Germline loops: CDR1 SGHKS, CDR2 YYEKEE (reference sequence). Trimming stripped 0 bases from V and 5 bases from J, with 10 bases between. The CDR3 is made up of 14 amino acids.

This clone was seen more than once but under ten times. The chain uses TRBV2 and TRBJ1-1, with 7 bases matching TRBD1. Germline CDR1 and CDR2: SNHLY and FYNNEI. V lost 4 bases and J lost 10; bases outside the gene matches: 6. This CDR3 has 12 residues. CDR3 protein: CASSVQGGLAFF. The CDR3 DNA reads as TGTGCCAGCAGTGTCCAGGGGGGCTTAGCTTTCTTT.

The rearrangement joins TRBV27 to TRBJ1-6; D remains ambiguous. Germline values: CDR1 MNHEY, CDR2 SMNVEV (reference sequence). The CDR3 is made up of 15 amino acids. Trimming cost V 7 bases and J 0 bases, with 10 bases left between them. The CDR3 DNA sequence: TGTGCCAGCAATCTCAGAAGCTCCTATAATTCACCCCTCCACTTT. It encodes CASNLRSSYNSPLHF.

The J gene is TRBJ1-2, the V gene TRBV7-3; D perhaps matches TRBD1 (5 bases). The V and J ends lost 5 bases and 2 bases respectively, with 9 bases between them. The length of the CDR3 is 13 residues. Per the germline V gene, CDR1 is SGHTA and CDR2 is FQGTGA. In DNA form, the CDR3 reads TGTGCCAGCAGCCCGGGGGTAAACTATGGCTACACCTTC. Its protein product is CASSPGVNYGYTF.

The table lists this clone with a count of one. The rearrangement uses TRBV4-3 and TRBJ1-2, with D unclear. The germline V and J ends were trimmed by 3 bases and 4 bases, with 15 bases remaining between them. Germline lookup yields CDR1 LGHNA and CDR2 YSLEER. This CDR3 is 15 amino acids long. The CDR3 DNA follows: TGCGCCAGCAGCCAGTCTCGGGAGTTCCGCTATGGCTACACCTTC. It specifies CASSQSREFRYGYTF.

The chain is built from TRBV6-1 and TRBJ2-5; D perhaps matches TRBD2 (5 bases). CDR1 is MNHNS, CDR2 SASEGT, per germline. There are 15 residues in the CDR3. V lost 1 base and J 4 bases, leaving 13 bases between the germline ends. CDR3 protein: CASSEERTSTETQYF. DNA for the CDR3: TGTGCCAGCAGTGAAGAGCGGACCTCAACAGAGACCCAGTACTTC.

The rearrangement uses TRBV4-1 and TRBJ1-1; D is ambiguous. Germline loops: CDR1 MGHRA, CDR2 YSYEKL. Trimming cost V 3 bases and J 1 base, with 3 bases left between them. There are 12 residues in the CDR3. Here the CDR3 DNA reads TGCGCCAGCAGCCACCGGAACACTGAAGCTTTCTTT. Protein product: CASSHRNTEAFF.

This chain links TRBV7-2 with TRBJ1-3; 7 bases fit TRBD1. V shed 1 base, J shed 4 bases, and the junction held 7 bases outside the gene matches. The CDR3 is made up of 16 amino acids. Germline V gene sequence: CDR1 SGHTA, CDR2 FQGNSA. The CDR3 DNA reads TGTGCCAGCAGCTTAGATAAGGGGGCATTGGGAAACACCATATATTTT. Protein product: CASSLDKGALGNTIYF.

The rearrangement uses TRBV6-5 and TRBJ1-2, with TRBD1 as a possible D gene (5 bases). The CDR3 sequence is 15 residues long. Trimming shortened V by 0 bases and J by 2 bases, and 10 bases separated the two germline ends. Germline CDR1 and CDR2: MNHEY and SVGAGI. The CDR3 region has the DNA TGTGCCAGCAGTTACTCTTGGGGGGGGAACTATGGCTACACCTTC. As protein: CASSYSWGGNYGYTF.

The gene calls are TRBV7-2 and TRBJ2-3; TRBD1 matches 7 bases. V shed 3 bases and J 4 bases; nucleotides not matched to a gene: 4. Germline CDR1 reads SGHTA; CDR2 reads FQGNSA. There are 14 residues in the CDR3. CDR3 in DNA: TGTGCCAGCAGCTTGGGACAGAGCCCAGATACGCAGTATTTT. Translated: CASSLGQSPDTQYF.

V and J are TRBV5-1 and TRBJ2-3, with 9 bases matching TRBD2. V shed 0 bases and J 1 base; nucleotides not matched to a gene: 3. In germline, CDR1 is SGHRS, CDR2 YFSETQ. The CDR3 contains 16 residues. This chain's CDR3 is CASSLGSSGGTDTQYF. CDR3 in DNA: TGCGCCAGCAGCTTGGGTTCTAGCGGGGGCACAGATACGCAGTATTTT.

This chain uses TRBV7-8 with TRBJ2-7; tentative D call: TRBD2 (6 bases). Germline V lookup: CDR1 SGHVS, CDR2 FQNEAQ. V was shortened by 6 bases and J by 1 base, with 22 bases between the two germline ends. The CDR3 sequence is 17 residues long. This CDR3 is CASSSQRLRDGSYEQYF. The CDR3 coding sequence is TGTGCCAGCAGTTCTCAAAGACTGCGGGACGGTTCCTACGAGCAGTACTTC.